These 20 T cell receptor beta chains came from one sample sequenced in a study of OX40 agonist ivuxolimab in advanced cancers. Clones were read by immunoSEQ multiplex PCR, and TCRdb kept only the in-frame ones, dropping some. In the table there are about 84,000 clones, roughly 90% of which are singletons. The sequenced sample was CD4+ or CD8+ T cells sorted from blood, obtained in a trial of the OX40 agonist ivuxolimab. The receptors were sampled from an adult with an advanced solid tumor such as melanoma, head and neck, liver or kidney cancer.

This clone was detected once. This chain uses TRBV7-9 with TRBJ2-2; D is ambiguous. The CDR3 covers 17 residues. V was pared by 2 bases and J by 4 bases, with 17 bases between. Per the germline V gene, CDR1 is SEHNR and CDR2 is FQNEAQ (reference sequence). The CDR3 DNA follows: TGTGCCAGCAGCTTATTGGTCCCCGGCTTAGGCACCGGGGAGCTGTTTTTT. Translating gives CASSLLVPGLGTGELFF.

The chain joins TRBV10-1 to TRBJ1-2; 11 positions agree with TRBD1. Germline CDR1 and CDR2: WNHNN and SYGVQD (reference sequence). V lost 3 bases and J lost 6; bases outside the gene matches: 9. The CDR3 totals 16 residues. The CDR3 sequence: CASSDRRDRGKDGYTF. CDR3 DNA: TGCGCCAGCAGTGACCGCCGGGACAGGGGGAAGGATGGCTACACCTTC.

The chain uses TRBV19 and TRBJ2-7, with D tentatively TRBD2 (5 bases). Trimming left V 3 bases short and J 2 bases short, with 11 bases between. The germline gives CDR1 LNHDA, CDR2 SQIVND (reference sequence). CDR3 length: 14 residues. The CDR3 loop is CASSMTGTTYEQYF. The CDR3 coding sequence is TGTGCCAGTAGTATGACGGGAACAACCTACGAGCAGTACTTC.

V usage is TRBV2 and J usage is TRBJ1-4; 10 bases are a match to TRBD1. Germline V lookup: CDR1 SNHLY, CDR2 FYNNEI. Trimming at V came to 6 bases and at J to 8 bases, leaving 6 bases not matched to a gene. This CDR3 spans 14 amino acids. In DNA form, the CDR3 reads TGTGCCAGCAGCGCTGACAGGGGGCAGGAAAAACTGTTTTTT. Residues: CASSADRGQEKLFF.

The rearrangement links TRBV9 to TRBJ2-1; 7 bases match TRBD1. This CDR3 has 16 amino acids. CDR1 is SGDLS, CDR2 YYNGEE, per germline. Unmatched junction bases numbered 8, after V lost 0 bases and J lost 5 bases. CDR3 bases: TGTGCCAGCAGCGTAGATCTCAGGGGGATTAACAATGAGCAGTTCTTC. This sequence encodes CASSVDLRGINNEQFF.

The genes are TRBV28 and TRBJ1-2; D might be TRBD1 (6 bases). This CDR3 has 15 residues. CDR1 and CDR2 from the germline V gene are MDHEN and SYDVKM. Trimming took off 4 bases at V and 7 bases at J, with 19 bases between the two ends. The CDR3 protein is CASSSNRALRSGYTF. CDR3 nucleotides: TGTGCCAGCAGTTCCAACAGGGCCCTGAGGAGTGGCTACACCTTC.

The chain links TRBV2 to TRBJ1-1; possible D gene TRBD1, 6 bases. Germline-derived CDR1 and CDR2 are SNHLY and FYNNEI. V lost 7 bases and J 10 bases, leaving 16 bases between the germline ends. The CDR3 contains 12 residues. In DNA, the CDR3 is TGTGCCAGCATCCGGGGGGGGGCTGGAGCTTTCTTT. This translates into CASIRGGAGAFF.

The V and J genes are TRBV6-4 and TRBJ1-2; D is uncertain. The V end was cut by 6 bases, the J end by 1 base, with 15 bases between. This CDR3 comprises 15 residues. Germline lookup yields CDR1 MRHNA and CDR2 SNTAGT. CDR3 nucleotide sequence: TGTGCCAGCAGAATTATGAGGGCTCTTAACTATGGCTACACCTTC. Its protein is CASRIMRALNYGYTF.

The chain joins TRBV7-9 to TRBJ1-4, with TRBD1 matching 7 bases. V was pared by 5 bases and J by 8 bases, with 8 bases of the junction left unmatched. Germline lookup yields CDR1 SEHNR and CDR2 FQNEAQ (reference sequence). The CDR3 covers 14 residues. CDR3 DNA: TGTGCCAGCAGCCCACACAACAGGGGAGAAAAACTGTTTTTT. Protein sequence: CASSPHNRGEKLFF.

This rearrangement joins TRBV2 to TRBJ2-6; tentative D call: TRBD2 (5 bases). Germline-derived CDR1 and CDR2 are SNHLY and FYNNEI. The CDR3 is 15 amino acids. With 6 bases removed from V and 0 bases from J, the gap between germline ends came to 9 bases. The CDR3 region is CASREDPSGANVLTF. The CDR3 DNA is TGTGCCAGCAGGGAGGACCCCTCTGGGGCCAACGTCCTGACTTTC.

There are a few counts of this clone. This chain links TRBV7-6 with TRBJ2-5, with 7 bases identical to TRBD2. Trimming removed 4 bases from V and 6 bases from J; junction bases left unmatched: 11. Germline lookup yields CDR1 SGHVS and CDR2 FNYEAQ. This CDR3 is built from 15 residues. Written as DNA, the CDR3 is TGTGCCAGCAGCTCCTTGAGGGAGGGCCGAAAGACCCAGTACTTC. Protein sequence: CASSSLREGRKTQYF.

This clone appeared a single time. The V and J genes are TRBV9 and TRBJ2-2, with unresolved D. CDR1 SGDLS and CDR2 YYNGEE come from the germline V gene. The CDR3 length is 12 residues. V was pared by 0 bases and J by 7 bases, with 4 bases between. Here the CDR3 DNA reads TGTGCCAGCAGCGTAGCGAGCGGGGAGCTGTTTTTT. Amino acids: CASSVASGELFF.

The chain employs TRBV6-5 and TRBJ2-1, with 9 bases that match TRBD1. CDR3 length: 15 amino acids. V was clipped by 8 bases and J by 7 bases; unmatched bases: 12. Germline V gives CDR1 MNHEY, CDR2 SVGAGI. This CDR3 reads CASEATGQGMNEQFF. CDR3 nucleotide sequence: TGTGCCAGCGAGGCTACAGGACAGGGGATGAATGAGCAGTTCTTC.

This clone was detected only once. This chain's CDR3 is CASSRDSGYEQYF. CDR3 DNA sequence: TGTGCCAGCAGTCGGGATTCGGGCTACGAGCAGTACTTC. This chain links TRBV9 with TRBJ2-7; D is possibly TRBD2 (5 bases). Trimming took 5 bases from V and 3 from J, leaving 12 bases between them. The CDR3 is made up of 13 amino acids. Germline V gives CDR1 SGDLS, CDR2 YYNGEE.

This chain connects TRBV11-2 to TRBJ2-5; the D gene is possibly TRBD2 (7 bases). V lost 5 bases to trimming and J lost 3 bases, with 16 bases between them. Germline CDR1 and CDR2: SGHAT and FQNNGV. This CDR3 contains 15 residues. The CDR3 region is CASSKQGGREETQYF. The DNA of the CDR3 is TGTGCCAGCAGCAAACAGGGAGGGAGAGAAGAGACCCAGTACTTC.

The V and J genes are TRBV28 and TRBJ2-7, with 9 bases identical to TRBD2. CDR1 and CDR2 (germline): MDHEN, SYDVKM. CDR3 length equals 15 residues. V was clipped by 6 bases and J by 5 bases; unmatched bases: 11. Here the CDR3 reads CASRQGTSRGDEQYF. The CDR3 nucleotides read TGTGCCAGCAGACAGGGGACTAGCAGAGGAGACGAGCAGTACTTC.

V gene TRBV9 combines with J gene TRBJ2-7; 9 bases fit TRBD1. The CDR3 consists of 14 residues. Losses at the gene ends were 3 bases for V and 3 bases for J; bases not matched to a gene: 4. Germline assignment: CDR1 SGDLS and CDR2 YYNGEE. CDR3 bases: TGTGCCAGCAGCGAGGGGACAGGGAACTACGAGCAGTACTTC. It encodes CASSEGTGNYEQYF. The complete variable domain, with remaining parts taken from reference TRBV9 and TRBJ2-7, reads DSGVTQTPKHLITATGQRVTLRCSPRSGDLSVYWYQQSLDQGLQFLIQYYNGEERAKGNILERFSAQQFPDLHSELNLSSLELGDSALYFCASSEGTGNYEQYFGPGTRLTVT.

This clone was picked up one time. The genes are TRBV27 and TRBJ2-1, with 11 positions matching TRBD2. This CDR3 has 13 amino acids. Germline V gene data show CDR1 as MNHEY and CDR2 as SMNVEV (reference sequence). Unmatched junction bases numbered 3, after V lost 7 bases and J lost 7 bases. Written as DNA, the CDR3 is TGTGCCAGCAAACTAGCGGGGGAAAATGAGCAGTTCTTC. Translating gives CASKLAGENEQFF.

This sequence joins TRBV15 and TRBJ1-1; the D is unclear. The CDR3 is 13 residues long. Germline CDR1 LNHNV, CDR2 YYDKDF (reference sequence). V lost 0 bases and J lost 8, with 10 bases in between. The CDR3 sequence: CATSRDAGREAFF. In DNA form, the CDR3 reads TGTGCCACCAGCAGAGATGCGGGGAGGGAAGCTTTCTTT.

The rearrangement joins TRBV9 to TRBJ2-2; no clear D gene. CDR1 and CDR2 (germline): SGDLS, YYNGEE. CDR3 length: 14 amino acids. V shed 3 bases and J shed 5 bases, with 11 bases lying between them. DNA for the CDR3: TGTGCCAGCAGCGAACGTAGGTTGACCGGGGAGCTGTTTTTT. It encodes CASSERRLTGELFF.